This is a list of T cell receptor beta chains from one sample in a study of early T cells in non-severe SARS-CoV-2 infection. In TCRdb, the 5' RACE reads were re-called with MiXCR into one record per CDR3 protein. The data hold 85,000 to 120,000 distinct CDR3 sequences, with roughly 13% observed a single time. Sequenced input: whole blood. Receptors originate from an adult who was a healthcare worker with PCR-confirmed SARS-CoV-2 infection or an uninfected control (not recorded which). CDR3s include the opening cysteine and the closing phenylalanine or tryptophan. The D gene is left open where the match is weak. Some rows have no size entry. The others give once, few or many, or a class for an expanded clone.

v_call	d_call	clone_size	j_call	cdr3_aa	cdr3_nt
TRBV28	NA	many	TRBJ2-7	CASSQMLRGVVYEQYF	TGTGCCAGCAGTCAAATGCTCCGGGGAGTTGTCTACGAGCAGTACTTC
TRBV10-2	NA	few	TRBJ2-1	CASRDNYNEQFF	TGCGCCAGCAGGGACAATTACAATGAGCAGTTCTTC
TRBV5-4	TRBD2	many	TRBJ2-3	CASSPGLADPDTQYF	TGTGCCAGCAGCCCGGGACTAGCGGACCCAGATACGCAGTATTTT
TRBV7-2	NA	many	TRBJ2-2	CASSFSGDTGELFF	TGTGCCAGCAGCTTTTCGGGTGACACCGGGGAGCTGTTTTTT
TRBV4-3	NA	NA	TRBJ2-7	CASSQDWPQAEQYF	TGCGCCAGCAGCCAAGATTGGCCCCAAGCGGAGCAGTACTTC
TRBV6-5	NA	few	TRBJ2-5	CASGLGQETQYF	TGTGCCAGCGGCCTTGGACAGGAGACCCAGTACTTC
TRBV5-1	NA	NA	TRBJ2-7	CASSLAGRDEQYF	TGCGCCAGCAGCTTGGCCGGACGGGACGAGCAGTACTTC
TRBV25-1	NA	many	TRBJ1-1	CASSGTSEAFF	TGTGCCAGCAGTGGGACATCCGAAGCTTTCTTT
TRBV7-9	TRBD2	NA	TRBJ2-5	CASSTRGGRQSGRVGTQYF	TGTGCCAGCAGCACCCGGGGGGGGCGGCAGAGCGGGAGAGTTGGGACCCAGTACTTC
TRBV7-2	NA	NA	TRBJ2-1	CASSLATYVPEQFF	TGTGCCAGCAGCTTAGCGACGTATGTTCCTGAGCAGTTCTTC
TRBV7-2	NA	NA	TRBJ2-7	CASSLSANYEQYF	TGTGCCAGCAGCTTAAGTGCGAACTACGAGCAGTACTTC
TRBV10-3	NA	NA	TRBJ2-3	CAISEGARSTDTQYF	TGTGCCATCAGTGAGGGGGCCCGCAGCACAGATACGCAGTATTTT
TRBV2	NA	few	TRBJ2-1	CASKTGLRPNNEQFF	TGTGCCAGCAAAACAGGACTCAGACCTAACAATGAGCAGTTCTTC
TRBV20-1	NA	many	TRBJ2-5	CSARKQETQYF	TGCAGTGCTAGAAAACAAGAGACCCAGTACTTC
TRBV28	NA	NA	TRBJ2-1	CASVPYRVYEQFF	TGTGCCAGCGTCCCCTACAGGGTCTATGAGCAGTTCTTC
TRBV6-5	NA	NA	TRBJ2-1	CASSEFGETTEQFF	TGTGCCAGCAGTGAATTCGGGGAAACGACTGAGCAGTTCTTC
TRBV20-1	NA	NA	TRBJ1-2	CSAGRTAYYGYTF	TGCAGTGCGGGCCGGACAGCTTACTATGGCTACACCTTC
TRBV7-2	TRBD2	many	TRBJ2-1	CASSFRTSGRDEQFF	TGTGCCAGCAGCTTTCGGACTAGCGGGAGGGATGAGCAGTTCTTC
TRBV5-6	TRBD1	NA	TRBJ2-3	CASSYLHRGRTDTQYF	TGTGCCAGCAGCTACTTACACAGGGGACGCACAGATACGCAGTATTTT
TRBV2	NA	few	TRBJ1-2	CASSELPGRDNYGYTF	TGTGCCAGCAGTGAACTGCCGGGACGGGATAACTATGGCTACACCTTC
TRBV24-1	NA	many	TRBJ2-5	CATSDPEGPQETQYF	TGTGCCACCAGTGATCCGGAGGGCCCACAAGAGACCCAGTACTTC
TRBV5-1	TRBD1	NA	TRBJ2-5	CASSSQGVETQYF	TGCGCCAGCAGCTCCCAGGGGGTGGAGACCCAGTACTTC
TRBV4-3	NA	many	TRBJ1-1	CASSQEPGSTEAFF	TGCGCCAGCAGCCAAGAGCCCGGGTCCACTGAAGCTTTCTTT
TRBV6-2/TRBV6-3	NA	NA	TRBJ2-7	CACGYYEQYF	TGTGCCTGCGGATACTACGAGCAGTACTTC
TRBV9	NA	few	TRBJ2-5	CASSVFSEETQYF	TGTGCCAGCAGCGTCTTTTCGGAAGAGACCCAGTACTTC
TRBV29-1	NA	NA	TRBJ2-7	CSVGFLGSTGYEQYF	TGCAGCGTTGGATTTCTCGGCTCCACAGGATACGAGCAGTACTTC
TRBV10-1	TRBD1	many	TRBJ1-2	CARTQGCYTF	TGCGCCAGGACACAGGGGTGCTACACCTTC
TRBV20-1	NA	few	TRBJ2-7	CSALGPQAYEQYF	TGCAGCGCCCTTGGTCCGCAAGCCTACGAGCAGTACTTC
TRBV12-3/TRBV12-4	TRBD2	medium-sized	TRBJ2-3	CASSFPTSGTTDTQYF	TGTGCCAGCAGTTTCCCGACTAGCGGGACCACAGATACGCAGTATTTT
TRBV7-9	NA	few	TRBJ1-1	CASSPEPGFNGNTEAFF	TGTGCCAGCAGCCCGGAACCGGGATTCAATGGGAACACTGAAGCTTTCTTT
TRBV19	NA	few	TRBJ2-7	CASSIHGSGDEQYF	TGTGCCAGTAGTATCCACGGGAGTGGCGACGAGCAGTACTTC
TRBV20-1	NA	once	TRBJ1-2	CSAPRTDSYGYTF	TGCAGTGCTCCTCGGACTGATTCCTATGGCTACACCTTC
TRBV11-1	NA	NA	TRBJ2-5	CASSLAGRTDQETQYF	TGTGCCAGCAGCTTAGCGGGTAGGACAGACCAAGAGACCCAGTACTTC
TRBV6-2/TRBV6-3	NA	many	TRBJ2-1	CASRGRRNEQFF	TGTGCCAGCAGAGGTCGCCGCAATGAGCAGTTCTTC
TRBV7-9	NA	NA	TRBJ1-4	CASSLVGRKLFF	TGTGCCAGCAGCTTAGTAGGGCGGAAACTGTTTTTT
TRBV5-1	TRBD1	NA	TRBJ1-1	CASSPLGGTGNTEAFF	TGCGCCAGCAGCCCATTAGGAGGGACAGGAAACACTGAAGCTTTCTTT
TRBV10-3	TRBD1	NA	TRBJ2-2	CAISESLDRATGELFF	TGTGCCATCAGTGAATCTTTGGACAGGGCAACCGGGGAGCTGTTTTTT
TRBV10-2	NA	NA	TRBJ1-2	CASSESGGYTF	TGCGCCAGCAGTGAGTCTGGCGGCTACACCTTC
TRBV6-5	NA	few	TRBJ2-2	CASTTGLNTGELFF	TGTGCCAGCACTACAGGGCTAAACACCGGGGAGCTGTTTTTT
TRBV20-1	NA	many	TRBJ2-7	CSTPNMDSGTYEQYF	TGCAGTACGCCCAATATGGATAGCGGAACTTACGAGCAGTACTTC
TRBV11-2	TRBD2	few	TRBJ2-1	CASSPRLAGLYNEQFF	TGTGCCAGCAGCCCCCGACTAGCGGGACTCTACAATGAGCAGTTCTTC
TRBV7-2	TRBD1	many	TRBJ1-5	CASSQGARGNQPQHF	TGTGCCAGCAGCCAGGGGGCGCGAGGCAATCAGCCCCAGCATTTT
TRBV3-1	NA	NA	TRBJ2-7	CASSQGLNWDYEQYF	TGTGCCAGCAGCCAGGGCCTGAACTGGGATTACGAGCAGTACTTC